The 10 T cell receptor beta chains given below trace back to one sample, sequenced in a study of radiotherapy plus CTLA-4 blockade in lung cancer. Assay: immunoSEQ multiplex PCR; the TCRdb copy retains only in-frame clones and omits some. The sample shows about 87,000 clones, around nine tenths of them seen only once. The source material was peripheral blood, sampled from a patient treated with radiotherapy plus ipilimumab. These TCRs come from a human donor with non-small cell lung cancer that progressed on radiotherapy plus ipilimumab.

The rearrangement uses TRBV27 and TRBJ2-1; D ambiguous. Germline CDR1 reads MNHEY; CDR2 reads SMNVEV (reference sequence). V lost 8 bases and J 9 bases, leaving 14 bases between the germline ends. The CDR3 is 12 residues long. This CDR3 is CASADRVSEQFF. CDR3 bases: TGTGCCAGCGCCGATAGGGTTAGTGAGCAGTTCTTC.

The chain uses TRBV19 and TRBJ1-1, with a weak D call TRBD1 (6 bases). This CDR3 is 14 amino acids long. Trimming pared 3 bases from V and 5 bases from J, leaving 13 bases between. Germline CDR1 LNHDA, CDR2 SQIVND (reference sequence). The CDR3 DNA reads TGTGCCAGTAGTATCGGGGGGCGTGGGACTGAAGCTTTCTTT. As protein: CASSIGGRGTEAFF.

A few counts support this clone. At one of its ends the junction is not consistent with the germline gene, which may arise from a read error. V usage is TRBV7-7 and J usage is TRBJ2-1; 11 bases match TRBD2. The CDR3 runs 15 residues. Germline CDR1 is SSHAT and CDR2 is FNYEAQ (reference sequence). Here the CDR3 DNA reads TGTGCTAGCAGCTCGGGACTAGCGGCCTACAATGAGCAGTTCTTC. It encodes CASSSGLAAYNEQFF.

The V call is TRBV9, the J call TRBJ2-5; D unresolved. Germline lookup yields CDR1 SGDLS and CDR2 YYNGEE. The CDR3 covers 11 residues. V was cut by 4 bases and J by 7 bases, with 8 bases left in between. The CDR3 nucleotides read TGTGCCAGCAGCCCTGGGTGGACCCAGTACTTC. It specifies CASSPGWTQYF.

The V call is TRBV7-2, the J call TRBJ2-1; 9 nucleotides match TRBD1. Germline-derived CDR1 and CDR2 are SGHTA and FQGNSA. The J segment lost 3 bases and the V segment lost 5 bases, leaving 5 bases of the junction unmatched. The CDR3 has 15 amino acids. The CDR3 bases are TGTGCCAGCAGCCCTGACAGGGGGTACTACAATGAGCAGTTCTTC. The encoded protein is CASSPDRGYYNEQFF. Filled out from reference TRBV7-2 and TRBJ2-1, the complete variable domain reads GAGVSQSPSNKVTEKGKDVELRCDPISGHTALYWYRQSLGQGLEFLIYFQGNSAPDKSGLPSDRFSAERTGGSVSTLTIQRTQQEDSAVYLCASSPDRGYYNEQFFGPGTRLTVL.

The V gene is TRBV6-5, the J gene TRBJ2-3; no clear D. Trimming left V 7 bases short and J 2 bases short, with 13 bases between. Germline loops: CDR1 MNHEY, CDR2 SVGAGI. This CDR3 contains 14 residues. CDR3 sequence: CASTRVRVTDTQYF. DNA for the CDR3: TGTGCCAGCACCCGGGTAAGGGTCACAGATACGCAGTATTTT.

This chain connects TRBV7-3 to TRBJ2-2; D remains unclear. V gave up 6 bases and J gave up 4 bases, with 9 bases separating them. The CDR3 sequence is 13 residues long. Germline CDR1 is SGHTA and CDR2 is FQGTGA. For the CDR3, the DNA is TGTGCCAGCAGGGCCGCACCCACCGGGGAGCTGTTTTTT. This encodes CASRAAPTGELFF.

The rearrangement uses TRBV27 and TRBJ2-1; 12 nucleotides match TRBD2. Germline CDR1 and CDR2: MNHEY and SMNVEV (reference sequence). The V segment lost 2 bases and the J segment 6 bases; nucleotides outside the gene matches: 2. The CDR3 consists of 15 residues. CDR3 protein: CASSLGLAGSNEQFF. In DNA form, the CDR3 reads TGTGCCAGCAGTTTAGGACTAGCGGGAAGCAATGAGCAGTTCTTC.

The V call is TRBV6-5, the J call TRBJ1-1; maybe TRBD1 (6 bases). The CDR3 consists of 14 residues. Per the germline V gene, CDR1 is MNHEY and CDR2 is SVGAGI. Trimming removed 2 bases at V and 8 bases at J, with 15 bases between. The CDR3 region is CASSYNPGAGEAFF. The DNA of the CDR3 is TGTGCCAGCAGTTACAACCCAGGGGCCGGGGAAGCTTTCTTT.

J is TRBJ2-3 and V is TRBV5-4; TRBD2 is a possible D gene (6 bases). V shed 4 bases and J shed 10 bases, with 13 bases lying between them. Germline CDR1 is SGHNT and CDR2 is YYREEE (reference sequence). The CDR3 runs 12 residues. CDR3 nucleotide sequence: TGTGCCAGCAGCCCGCTTGGGGACTCGCAGTATTTT. Amino acids: CASSPLGDSQYF.